These T cell receptor beta chains were read from a single sample in a study of T cell responses to AZD1222 COVID-19 vaccine. Sequencing was performed with immunoSEQ multiplex PCR; in TCRdb, only in-frame clones are kept and a portion is missing. The sample has 95,000 to 100,000 clones; roughly 90% are singletons. The source material was peripheral blood, sampled 28 days after the second AZD1222 dose. These TCRs come from an adult who received the AZD1222 COVID-19 vaccine. CDR3s leave out the opening cysteine and the closing phenylalanine or tryptophan. A D gene is named only where the DNA matches it firmly.

d_gene,v_gene,len,j_gene,CDR3aa
-,TRBV21-1,13,TRBJ2-7,ASSKRGDTRYEQY
-,TRBV5-5,14,TRBJ1-4,ASSLPGGGPNEKLF
-,TRBV7-9,12,TRBJ1-2,ASSSGLSNYGYT
-,TRBV3-1/TRBV3-2,11,TRBJ2-5,ASSQTERETQY
TRBD1,TRBV5-4,12,TRBJ2-7,ASSSRQGSYEQY
TRBD1,TRBV4-1,11,TRBJ1-5,ASSPGGYQPQH
-,TRBV6-6,13,TRBJ1-2,ASRHQQGRGYGYT
TRBD1,TRBV5-6,17,TRBJ2-1,ASSRILGGGAMVYNEQF
-,TRBV4-2,14,TRBJ2-1,ASSQEGSHVDNEQF
TRBD2,TRBV25-1,14,TRBJ2-5,ASSDILAGAQETQY
TRBD1,TRBV7-3,12,TRBJ1-6,ASSSTGGFSPLH
TRBD2,TRBV5-4,15,TRBJ2-1,ASRYGTSGSVPQEQF
TRBD2,TRBV2,12,TRBJ2-7,ASRRTSGSYEQY
-,TRBV4-2,15,TRBJ2-4,ASSQGAAALAKNIQY
TRBD1,TRBV15,15,TRBJ1-4,ATSRRGSGTENEKLF
TRBD1,TRBV28,13,TRBJ2-7,ASALSEGASFEQY
-,TRBV19,13,TRBJ2-7,ASTTTYGGVNEQY
TRBD2,TRBV12-5,15,TRBJ2-7,ASGLAGAGAWDYEQY
-,TRBV28,14,TRBJ2-7,ASSLVFGQSSYEQY
TRBD1,TRBV7-8,13,TRBJ2-7,ASSPTTGGGYEQY
-,TRBV11-3,11,TRBJ1-1,ASSFDIRAEAF
TRBD1,TRBV5-1,13,TRBJ2-7,ASSLVVTGVREQY
TRBD2,TRBV6-5,12,TRBJ2-7,ASIEPGRGYEQY
-,TRBV5-8,15,TRBJ1-5,ASSSSFGTFSNQPQH
-,TRBV9,14,TRBJ2-3,ASSVVSTGVVDTQY
TRBD1,TRBV9,16,TRBJ1-3,ASSGRFGTGAVTDTIY
-,TRBV27,11,TRBJ2-7,ASSFRRIDEQY
TRBD1,TRBV6-2/TRBV6-3,14,TRBJ1-1,ASSKITGTVNTEAF
TRBD1,TRBV5-1,14,TRBJ1-1,ASSLGGTAMNTEAF
TRBD2,TRBV10-3,10,TRBJ2-1,AVQAGSNEQF
-,TRBV29-1,10,TRBJ1-4,SVGATNEKLF
-,TRBV7-9,17,TRBJ1-1,ASSSSYKIIWTVNTEAF
-,TRBV2,13,TRBJ1-3,ASSIRGVSGNTIY
TRBD2,TRBV15,16,TRBJ2-7,ATSSGTSGRVISYEQY
TRBD2,TRBV3-1/TRBV3-2,16,TRBJ2-7,ASSQDPQLADSLPWQY
-,TRBV28,14,TRBJ1-2,ASSLEVDSSLYGYT
-,TRBV6-5,12,TRBJ1-2,ASRETATNYGYT
-,TRBV10-1,11,TRBJ1-1,ASSQTANTEAF
TRBD1,TRBV5-1,16,TRBJ1-4,ASSLPGQGLVFGEKLF
-,TRBV6-6,13,TRBJ2-7,ASSYSLPGAYEQY
TRBD1,TRBV19,13,TRBJ1-2,ASSYSPGQGYGYT
-,TRBV28,12,TRBJ1-2,ASYLRGYNYGYT
TRBD1,TRBV11-3,15,TRBJ1-1,ASSLGGQGASNTEAF
-,TRBV28,12,TRBJ2-7,ASRTTGLNPEQY
-,TRBV5-1,11,TRBJ1-5,ASSVGVGQPQH
TRBD2,TRBV3-1/TRBV3-2,17,TRBJ2-1,ASSQEGIRGLDAYNEQF
TRBD1,TRBV19,16,TRBJ1-5,ASSLDRDRYYSNQPQH
-,TRBV6-5,13,TRBJ2-1,ASSHLASTYNEQF
-,TRBV19,12,TRBJ1-2,ASSIGPQGRGYT
-,TRBV3-1/TRBV3-2,10,TRBJ1-5,ASSQGGQPQH
-,TRBV12-5,11,TRBJ1-5,ASGRDINQPQH
-,TRBV4-1,9,TRBJ2-1,ASSQNNEQF
-,TRBV6-5,11,TRBJ1-2,ASRTSGNYGYT
TRBD1,TRBV9,15,TRBJ2-5,ASSVGTGSMMGETQY